This T cell receptor (beta chain) came from a study of beta chain features in type 1 diabetes. The isolated RNA, all of it, was reverse transcribed, so expressed TCRB transcripts were what got sequenced. Using immunoSEQ multiplex PCR, the repertoire was profiled, and TCRdb retains in-frame clones only, with some absent. The sample gives 350,000 to 450,000 clones, less than 15% of which show up once; approximately 0.02% is in the top ten. This clone has a handful of counts. This CDR3 is built from 14 residues. The J segment lost 5 bases and the V segment lost 6 bases, leaving 9 bases of the junction unmatched. Germline CDR1 LGHNA, CDR2 YSLEER.

The chain couples TRBV4-3 to TRBJ2-5; 7 nucleotides line up with TRBD2. The clonotype was recovered from a woman aged 18 to 35 in good health. The sequencing sample was made of naive CD4+ T cells from blood. DNA for the CDR3: TGCGCCAGCAGAAACCAGACTAGCTTGGAGACCCAGTACTTC. Protein sequence: CASRNQTSLETQYF.